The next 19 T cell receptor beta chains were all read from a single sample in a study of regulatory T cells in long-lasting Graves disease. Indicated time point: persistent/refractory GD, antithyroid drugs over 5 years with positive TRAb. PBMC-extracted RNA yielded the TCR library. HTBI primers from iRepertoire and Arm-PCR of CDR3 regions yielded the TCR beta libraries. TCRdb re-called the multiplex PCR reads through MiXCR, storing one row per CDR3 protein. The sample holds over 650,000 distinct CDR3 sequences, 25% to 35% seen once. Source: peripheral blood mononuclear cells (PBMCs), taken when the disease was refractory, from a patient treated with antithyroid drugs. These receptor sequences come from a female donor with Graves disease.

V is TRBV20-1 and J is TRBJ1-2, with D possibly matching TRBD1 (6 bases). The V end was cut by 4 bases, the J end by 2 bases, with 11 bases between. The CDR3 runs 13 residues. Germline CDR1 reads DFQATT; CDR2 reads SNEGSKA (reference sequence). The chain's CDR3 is CSANTGTNYGYTF. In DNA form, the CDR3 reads TGCAGTGCTAACACAGGGACAAACTATGGCTACACCTTC.

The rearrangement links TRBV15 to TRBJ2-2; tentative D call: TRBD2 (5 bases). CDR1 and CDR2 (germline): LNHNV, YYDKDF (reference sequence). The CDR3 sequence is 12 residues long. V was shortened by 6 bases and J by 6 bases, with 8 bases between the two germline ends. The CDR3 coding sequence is TGTGCCACCAGAAGCGGTCCCGGGGAGCTGTTTTTT. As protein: CATRSGPGELFF.

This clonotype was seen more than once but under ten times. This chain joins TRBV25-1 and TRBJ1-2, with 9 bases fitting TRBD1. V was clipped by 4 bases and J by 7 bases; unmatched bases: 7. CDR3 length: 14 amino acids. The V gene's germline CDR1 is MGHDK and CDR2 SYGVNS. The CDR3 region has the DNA TGTGCCAGCAGTGCGACAGGGGGGCTAGTTGGCTACACCTTC. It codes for CASSATGGLVGYTF.

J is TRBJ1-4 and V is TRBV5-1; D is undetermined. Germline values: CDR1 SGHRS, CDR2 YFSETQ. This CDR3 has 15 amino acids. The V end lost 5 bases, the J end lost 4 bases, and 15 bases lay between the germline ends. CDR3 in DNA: TGCGCCAGCAGTGACGGACGGACCCTTAATGAAAAACTGTTTTTT. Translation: CASSDGRTLNEKLFF.

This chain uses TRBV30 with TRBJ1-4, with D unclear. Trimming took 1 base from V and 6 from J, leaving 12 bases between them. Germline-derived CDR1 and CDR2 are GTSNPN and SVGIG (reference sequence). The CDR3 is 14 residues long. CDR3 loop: CAWSGRPTHEKLFF. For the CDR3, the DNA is TGTGCCTGGAGTGGTAGACCAACGCATGAAAAACTGTTTTTT.

This chain's CDR3 is CASSPRRFREKLFF. The CDR3 DNA reads TGTGCCAGCAGCCCCCGCCGGTTTCGTGAAAAACTGTTTTTT. This sequence joins TRBV6-1 and TRBJ1-4; D gene uncertain. The germline V gene has CDR1 MNHNS and CDR2 SASEGT. V was pared by 6 bases and J by 7 bases, with 15 bases between. This CDR3 has 14 amino acids.

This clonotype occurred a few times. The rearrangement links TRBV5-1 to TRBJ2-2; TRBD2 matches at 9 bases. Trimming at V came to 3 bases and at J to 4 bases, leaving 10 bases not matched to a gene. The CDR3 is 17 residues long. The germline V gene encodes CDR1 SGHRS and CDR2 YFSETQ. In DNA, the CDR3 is TGCGCCAGCAGCTCCCAACCTAGCGGGATTGGCACCGGGGAGCTGTTTTTT. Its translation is CASSSQPSGIGTGELFF.

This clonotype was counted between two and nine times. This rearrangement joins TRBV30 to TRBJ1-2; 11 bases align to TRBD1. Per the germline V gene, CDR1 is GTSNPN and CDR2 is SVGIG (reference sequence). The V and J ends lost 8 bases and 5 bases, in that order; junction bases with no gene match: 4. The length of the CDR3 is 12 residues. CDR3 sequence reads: CAGTGGGYGYTF. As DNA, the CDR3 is TGTGCCGGGACAGGGGGAGGGTATGGCTACACCTTC. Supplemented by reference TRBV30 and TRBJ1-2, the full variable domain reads SQTIHQWPATLVQPVGSPLSLECTVEGTSNPNLYWYRQAAGRGLQLLFYSVGIGQISSEVPQNLSASRPQDRQFILSSKKLLLSDSGFYLCAGTGGGYGYTFGSGTRLTVV.

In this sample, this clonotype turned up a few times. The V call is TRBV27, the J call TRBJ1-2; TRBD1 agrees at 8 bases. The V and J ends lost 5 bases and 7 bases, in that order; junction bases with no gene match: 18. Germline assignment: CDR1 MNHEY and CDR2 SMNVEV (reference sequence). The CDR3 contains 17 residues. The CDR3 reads CASSGLPRDRTEGGYTF. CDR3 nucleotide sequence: TGTGCCAGCAGTGGTCTGCCCCGGGACAGGACGGAGGGTGGCTACACCTTC.

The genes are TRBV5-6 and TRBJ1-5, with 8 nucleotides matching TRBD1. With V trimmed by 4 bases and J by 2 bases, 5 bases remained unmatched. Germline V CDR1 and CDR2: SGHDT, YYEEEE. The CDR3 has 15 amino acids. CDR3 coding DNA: TGTGCCAGCAGCCAAACAGGGGGTGGCAATCAGCCCCAGCATTTT. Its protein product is CASSQTGGGNQPQHF.

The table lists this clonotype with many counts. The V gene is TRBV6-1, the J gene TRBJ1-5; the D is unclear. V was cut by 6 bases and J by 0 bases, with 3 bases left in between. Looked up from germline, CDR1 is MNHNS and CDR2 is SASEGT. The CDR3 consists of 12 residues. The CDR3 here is CASRGSNQPQHF. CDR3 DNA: TGTGCCAGCAGGGGTAGCAATCAGCCCCAGCATTTT.

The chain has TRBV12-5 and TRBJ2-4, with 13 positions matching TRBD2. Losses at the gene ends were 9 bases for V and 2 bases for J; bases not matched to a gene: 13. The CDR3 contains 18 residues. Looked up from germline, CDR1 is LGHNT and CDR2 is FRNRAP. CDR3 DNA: TGTGCTAGGCGACTAGCGGGAGGTGCTGGAGATTCCAAAAACATTCAGTACTTC. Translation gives CARRLAGGAGDSKNIQYF.

Written as DNA, the CDR3 is TGTGCCAGCAGCTTAGGGGCAACAGGACTAGCGGGAGACGAGCAGTACTTC. As protein: CASSLGATGLAGDEQYF. V gene TRBV7-9 combines with J gene TRBJ2-7, with 13 bases identical to TRBD2. The V gene end was trimmed by 1 base and the J gene end by 5 bases; junction bases not matched to a gene: 8. Per germline, CDR1 SEHNR and CDR2 FQNEAQ (reference sequence). The CDR3 consists of 17 residues.

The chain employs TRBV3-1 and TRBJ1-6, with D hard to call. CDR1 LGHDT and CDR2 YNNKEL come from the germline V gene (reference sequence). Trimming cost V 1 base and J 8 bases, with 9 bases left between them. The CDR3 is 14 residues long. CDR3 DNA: TGTGCCAGCAGCCAAGGGGCTAGGGATTCACCCCTCCACTTT. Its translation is CASSQGARDSPLHF.

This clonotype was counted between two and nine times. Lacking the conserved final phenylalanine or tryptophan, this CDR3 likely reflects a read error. CDR3 DNA sequence: TGTGCCAGCAGTCGATCCACGGAGGATTCACCCCTCCACTCT. It translates to CASSRSTEDSPLHS. V usage is TRBV6-1 and J usage is TRBJ1-6, with D hard to call. Germline loops: CDR1 MNHNS, CDR2 SASEGT. This CDR3 has 14 residues. The ends were cut back, 5 bases at V and 8 bases at J, with 13 bases in the middle.

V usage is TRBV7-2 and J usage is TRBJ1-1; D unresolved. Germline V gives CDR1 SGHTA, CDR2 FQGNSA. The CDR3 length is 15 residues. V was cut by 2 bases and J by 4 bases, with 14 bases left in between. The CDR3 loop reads CASSLHAGVGTEAFF. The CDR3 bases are TGTGCCAGCAGCTTACACGCGGGCGTGGGCACTGAAGCTTTCTTT.

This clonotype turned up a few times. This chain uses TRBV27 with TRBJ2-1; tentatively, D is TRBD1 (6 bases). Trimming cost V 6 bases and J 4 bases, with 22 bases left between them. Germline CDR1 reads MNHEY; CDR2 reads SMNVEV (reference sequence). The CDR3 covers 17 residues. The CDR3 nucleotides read TGTGCCAGCAGCCGAGAGGCGGACAGAACCTTATACAATGAGCAGTTCTTC. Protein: CASSREADRTLYNEQFF.

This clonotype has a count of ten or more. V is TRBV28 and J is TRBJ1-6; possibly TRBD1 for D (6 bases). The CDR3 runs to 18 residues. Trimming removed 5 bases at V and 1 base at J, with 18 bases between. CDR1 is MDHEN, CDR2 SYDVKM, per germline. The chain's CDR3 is CASSLHLQGGSYNSPLHF. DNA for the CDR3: TGTGCCAGCAGTCTGCACCTACAGGGAGGGTCCTATAATTCACCCCTCCACTTT. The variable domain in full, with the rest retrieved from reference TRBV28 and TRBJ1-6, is DVKVTQSSRYLVKRTGEKVFLECVQDMDHENMFWYRQDPGLGLRLIYFSYDVKMKEKGDIPEGYSVSREKKERFSLILESASTNQTSMYLCASSLHLQGGSYNSPLHFGNGTRLTVT.

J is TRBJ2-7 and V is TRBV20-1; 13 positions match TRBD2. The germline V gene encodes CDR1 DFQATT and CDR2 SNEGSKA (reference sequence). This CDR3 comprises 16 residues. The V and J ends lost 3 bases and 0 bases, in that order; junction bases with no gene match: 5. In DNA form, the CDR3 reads TGCAGTGCTAGTGTACTAGCGGGAGGGCCCTCCTACGAGCAGTACTTC. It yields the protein CSASVLAGGPSYEQYF.